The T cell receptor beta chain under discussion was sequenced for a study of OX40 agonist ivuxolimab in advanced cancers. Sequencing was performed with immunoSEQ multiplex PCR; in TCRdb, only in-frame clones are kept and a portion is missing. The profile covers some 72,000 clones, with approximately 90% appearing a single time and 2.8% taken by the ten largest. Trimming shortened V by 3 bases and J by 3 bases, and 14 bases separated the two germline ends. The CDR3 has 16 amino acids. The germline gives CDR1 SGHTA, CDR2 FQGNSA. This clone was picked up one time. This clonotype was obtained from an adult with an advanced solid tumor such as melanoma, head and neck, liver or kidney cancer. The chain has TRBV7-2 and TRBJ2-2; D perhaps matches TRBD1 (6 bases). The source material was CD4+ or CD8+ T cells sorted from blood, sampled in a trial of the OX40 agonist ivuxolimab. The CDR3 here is CASSFWNRADTGELFF. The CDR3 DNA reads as TGTGCCAGCAGCTTTTGGAACAGGGCGGACACCGGGGAGCTGTTTTTT.